This T cell receptor (beta chain) originates from a study of Ad26.COV2.S vaccination and SARS-CoV-2 variants. General observations from the study: For non-spike TCRs, breadth in vaccine recipients resembled that in placebo recipients. Vaccinees reportedly had broad spike-specific CD8+ and CD4+ T cell responses. The TCR breadth and depth analyses may have understated or missed part of the total T cell responses.

Note on this clone: The antigen is unknown.

Treatment of the sample: some 20 received Ad26.COV2.S at low or high dose, single or two shots; 5 received placebo; per-sample allocation not given. The investigators took samples on day 63 after the first vaccine or placebo injection. Based in Boston, the donor was an adult of 18-55 years. With 5 bases clipped from V and 6 bases from J, the junction kept 4 bases outside the gene matches. The V gene's germline CDR1 is KGHSH and CDR2 LQKENI. The CDR3 covers 14 residues. TCRdb's table, derived via immunoSEQ multiplex PCR, lists solely in-frame clones and lacks some. The sample lists fewer than 500,000 clones, 89% occurring once.

The source was peripheral blood, collected in a trial of Ad26.COV2.S vaccine versus placebo. The genes are TRBV18 and TRBJ1-4; 9 bases are shared with TRBD1. The TCR sequence derives from a person between 18 and 65 years old who received the Ad26.COV2.S COVID-19 vaccine or a placebo. The CDR3 is CASSATGGDEKLFF. CDR3 coding DNA: TGTGCCAGCTCAGCCACAGGGGGCGATGAAAAACTGTTTTTT.